These T cell receptor beta chains were read from a single sample in a study of patients and donors after allogeneic stem cell transplantation. TCRdb itself ran the RT-PCR reads through MiXCR, one entry per CDR3 protein. The sample yields around 200,000 distinct CDR3 sequences, more than 35% seen once. The material sequenced was blood, either unsorted or a sorted T cell fraction (not recorded which). Every receptor here comes from a human donor who was either an allogeneic HSCT recipient or a stem cell or donor lymphocyte infusion donor (not recorded which). It is not recorded whose cells these are; they may come from a transplant donor. Both conserved end residues are part of each CDR3.

V: TRBV20-1; length: 12; CDR3: CSAMTANYGYTF
V: TRBV20-1; length: 13; CDR3: CSASVPSGNTIYF
V: TRBV10-3; length: 14; CDR3: CAISDGRGNSPLHF
V: TRBV12-3/TRBV12-4; length: 15; CDR3: CASSLEGRQHQPQHF
V: TRBV29-1; length: 12; CDR3: CSASGGFYGYTF
V: TRBV2; length: 15; CDR3: CASSATRLSYNEQFF
V: TRBV7-6; length: 15; CDR3: CASSRGGLANEKLFF
V: TRBV4-3; length: 14; CDR3: CASSQSPGSRGYTF
V: TRBV18; length: 13; CDR3: CASSPQGPETQYF
V: TRBV7-8; length: 15; CDR3: CASSLRVPSGNTIYF
V: TRBV20-1; length: 13; CDR3: CSARDRGHEKLFF
V: TRBV20-1; length: 15; CDR3: CSARDLKTGPWEQYF
V: TRBV20-1; length: 15; CDR3: CSAALLAGGTDTQYF
V: TRBV20-1; length: 16; CDR3: CSARDPAPHSWEKLFF
V: TRBV12-3/TRBV12-4; length: 18; CDR3: CASSYPSQGSGKNYEQFF
V: TRBV4-2; length: 12; CDR3: CASSQGRGELFF
V: TRBV10-3; length: 15; CDR3: CAISESGRHTGELFF
V: TRBV5-1; length: 15; CDR3: CASSPWTGNNSPLHF